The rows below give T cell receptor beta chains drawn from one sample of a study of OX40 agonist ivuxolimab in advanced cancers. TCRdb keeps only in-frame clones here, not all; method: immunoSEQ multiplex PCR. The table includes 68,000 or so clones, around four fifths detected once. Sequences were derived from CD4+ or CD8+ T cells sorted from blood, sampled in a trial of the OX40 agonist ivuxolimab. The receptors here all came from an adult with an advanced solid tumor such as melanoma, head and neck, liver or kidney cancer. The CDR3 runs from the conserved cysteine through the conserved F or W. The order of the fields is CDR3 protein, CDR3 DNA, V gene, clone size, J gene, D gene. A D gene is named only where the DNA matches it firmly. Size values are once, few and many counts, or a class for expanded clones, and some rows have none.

CDR3 protein: CASSLKRETQYF
CDR3 DNA: TGTGCCAGCAGCTTGAAAAGGGAGACCCAGTACTTC
V gene: TRBV5-6
clone size: once
J gene: TRBJ2-5
D gene: .

CDR3 protein: CASSLDYREQYF
CDR3 DNA: TGTGCCAGCAGTTTAGACTATAGGGAGCAGTACTTC
V gene: TRBV2
clone size: .
J gene: TRBJ2-7
D gene: .

CDR3 protein: CASSAWDRREETQYF
CDR3 DNA: TGTGCCAGCAGCGCCTGGGACAGGAGGGAAGAGACCCAGTACTTC
V gene: TRBV9
clone size: few
J gene: TRBJ2-5
D gene: TRBD1

CDR3 protein: CAYHIAGPYEQYF
CDR3 DNA: TGTGCGTACCACATAGCGGGCCCCTACGAGCAGTACTTC
V gene: TRBV30
clone size: few
J gene: TRBJ2-7
D gene: TRBD2

CDR3 protein: CASSLGSGRAEDTQYF
CDR3 DNA: TGTGCCAGCAGCTTAGGTAGCGGGAGGGCCGAAGATACGCAGTATTTT
V gene: TRBV11-1
clone size: once
J gene: TRBJ2-3
D gene: TRBD2

CDR3 protein: CASSRTGTSQETQYF
CDR3 DNA: TGTGCCAGCAGCCGGACCGGGACTTCCCAAGAGACCCAGTACTTC
V gene: TRBV6-5
clone size: .
J gene: TRBJ2-5
D gene: .

CDR3 protein: CASSKGDRVIGNQPQHF
CDR3 DNA: TGTGCCAGCAGCAAGGGGGACAGGGTGATCGGCAATCAGCCCCAGCATTTT
V gene: TRBV14
clone size: .
J gene: TRBJ1-5
D gene: TRBD1

CDR3 protein: CASSEALAGSTDTQYF
CDR3 DNA: TGTGCCAGCAGTGAAGCGCTAGCGGGTAGCACAGATACGCAGTATTTT
V gene: TRBV2
clone size: .
J gene: TRBJ2-3
D gene: TRBD2

CDR3 protein: CASSPRQGGADTQYF
CDR3 DNA: TGTGCCAGCAGCCCCCGACAGGGTGGTGCAGATACGCAGTATTTT
V gene: TRBV7-8
clone size: once
J gene: TRBJ2-3
D gene: TRBD1

CDR3 protein: CASSLAGNSYNEQFF
CDR3 DNA: TGCGCCAGCAGCCTCGCAGGAAACTCCTACAATGAGCAGTTCTTC
V gene: TRBV5-1
clone size: .
J gene: TRBJ2-1
D gene: .

CDR3 protein: CASSDQGQGDSPLHF
CDR3 DNA: TGTGCCAGCAGCGACCAGGGACAGGGAGATTCACCCCTCCACTTT
V gene: TRBV9
clone size: few
J gene: TRBJ1-6
D gene: TRBD1

CDR3 protein: CASSSHGTDGKETQYF
CDR3 DNA: TGTGCCAGCAGCTCCCACGGGACTGACGGGAAGGAGACCCAGTACTTC
V gene: TRBV5-5
clone size: once
J gene: TRBJ2-5
D gene: .

CDR3 protein: CASSGARQGGTDTQYF
CDR3 DNA: TGTGCCAGCAGCGGAGCTCGGCAGGGAGGCACAGATACGCAGTATTTT
V gene: TRBV5-5
clone size: .
J gene: TRBJ2-3
D gene: .

CDR3 protein: CSVEAVRGQETQYF
CDR3 DNA: TGCAGCGTGGAGGCCGTGAGGGGACAAGAGACCCAGTACTTC
V gene: TRBV29-1
clone size: once
J gene: TRBJ2-5
D gene: .

CDR3 protein: CASSQGVNYGYTF
CDR3 DNA: TGTGCCAGCAGTCAAGGGGTAAACTATGGCTACACCTTC
V gene: TRBV4-2
clone size: .
J gene: TRBJ1-2
D gene: .

CDR3 protein: CAWPPGWGEDGYTF
CDR3 DNA: TGTGCCTGGCCCCCGGGGTGGGGGGAGGACGGCTACACCTTC
V gene: TRBV30
clone size: .
J gene: TRBJ1-2
D gene: .

CDR3 protein: CSVLLQGLSTDTQYF
CDR3 DNA: TGCAGCGTTCTTTTGCAGGGCCTTAGCACAGATACGCAGTATTTT
V gene: TRBV29-1
clone size: .
J gene: TRBJ2-3
D gene: .

CDR3 protein: CASREGVSHGGYTF
CDR3 DNA: TGTGCCAGCAGAGAGGGGGTATCTCACGGTGGCTACACCTTC
V gene: TRBV2
clone size: few
J gene: TRBJ1-2
D gene: .

CDR3 protein: CASSLGAGGEETQYF
CDR3 DNA: TGTGCCAGCAGCTTGGGAGCAGGGGGCGAGGAGACCCAGTACTTC
V gene: TRBV5-6
clone size: .
J gene: TRBJ2-5
D gene: TRBD1

CDR3 protein: CASSLAGKDGEQFF
CDR3 DNA: TGCGCCAGCAGCTTGGCAGGGAAGGATGGTGAGCAGTTCTTC
V gene: TRBV5-1
clone size: .
J gene: TRBJ2-1
D gene: .

CDR3 protein: CASSEISGRSIGELFF
CDR3 DNA: TGTGCCAGCAGTGAAATTAGCGGGAGGTCGATCGGGGAGCTGTTTTTT
V gene: TRBV2
clone size: .
J gene: TRBJ2-2
D gene: TRBD2

CDR3 protein: CATSREGRAGNTIYF
CDR3 DNA: TGTGCCACCAGCAGAGAAGGCAGGGCTGGAAACACCATATATTTT
V gene: TRBV15
clone size: .
J gene: TRBJ1-3
D gene: .

CDR3 protein: CASHRFLPFF
CDR3 DNA: TGCGCCAGCCATAGGTTCCTCCCTTTCTTT
V gene: TRBV10-1
clone size: .
J gene: TRBJ1-1
D gene: .

CDR3 protein: CASSSSTGTRTDTQYF
CDR3 DNA: TGCGCCAGCAGCTCGTCCACAGGAACACGCACAGATACGCAGTATTTT
V gene: TRBV5-1
clone size: .
J gene: TRBJ2-3
D gene: .

CDR3 protein: CASSLLADWDTQYF
CDR3 DNA: TGTGCCAGCAGTTTGTTAGCGGATTGGGATACGCAGTATTTT
V gene: TRBV27
clone size: .
J gene: TRBJ2-3
D gene: .

CDR3 protein: CASSRWGANYGYTF
CDR3 DNA: TGTGCCAGTAGTCGGTGGGGGGCTAACTATGGCTACACCTTC
V gene: TRBV19
clone size: .
J gene: TRBJ1-2
D gene: .

CDR3 protein: CATEGGLPYEQYF
CDR3 DNA: TGTGCCACCGAGGGGGGATTACCTTACGAGCAGTACTTC
V gene: TRBV19
clone size: once
J gene: TRBJ2-7
D gene: .

CDR3 protein: CASSAPGRLQETQYF
CDR3 DNA: TGTGCCAGCAGTGCCCCGGGACGCCTCCAAGAGACCCAGTACTTC
V gene: TRBV6-1
clone size: .
J gene: TRBJ2-5
D gene: .

CDR3 protein: CASSGEANYGYTF
CDR3 DNA: TGTGCCAGCAGTGGGGAAGCTAACTATGGCTACACCTTC
V gene: TRBV2
clone size: .
J gene: TRBJ1-2
D gene: .

CDR3 protein: CASSLVAAGGPQHF
CDR3 DNA: TGTGCCAGCAGCTTAGTTGCAGCCGGAGGGCCCCAGCATTTT
V gene: TRBV7-9
clone size: .
J gene: TRBJ1-5
D gene: .

CDR3 protein: CASSSAPGGNQPQHF
CDR3 DNA: TGCGCCAGCAGCTCCGCCCCGGGTGGAAATCAGCCCCAGCATTTT
V gene: TRBV5-1
clone size: .
J gene: TRBJ1-5
D gene: .

CDR3 protein: CASSFRRVKGTDTQYF
CDR3 DNA: TGTGCCAGCAGTTTTAGGCGTGTTAAAGGCACAGATACGCAGTATTTT
V gene: TRBV28
clone size: .
J gene: TRBJ2-3
D gene: .

CDR3 protein: CASSPDRVGYGYTF
CDR3 DNA: TGTGCCAGTAGTCCGGACAGGGTTGGCTATGGCTACACCTTC
V gene: TRBV19
clone size: .
J gene: TRBJ1-2
D gene: TRBD1

CDR3 protein: CASSKSPYEQYF
CDR3 DNA: TGTGCCAGCAGCAAATCTCCCTACGAGCAGTACTTC
V gene: TRBV21-1
clone size: .
J gene: TRBJ2-7
D gene: .

CDR3 protein: CASRARTGDTGELFF
CDR3 DNA: TGTGCCAGCAGAGCTAGGACAGGGGACACCGGGGAGCTGTTTTTT
V gene: TRBV2
clone size: .
J gene: TRBJ2-2
D gene: TRBD1

CDR3 protein: CASSSGSMNTEAFF
CDR3 DNA: TGCGCCAGCAGCTCGGGCAGTATGAACACTGAAGCTTTCTTT
V gene: TRBV5-1
clone size: .
J gene: TRBJ1-1
D gene: .

CDR3 protein: CASSPPVRTTEAFF
CDR3 DNA: TGTGCCAGCTCACCACCGGTTAGGACCACTGAAGCTTTCTTT
V gene: TRBV18
clone size: .
J gene: TRBJ1-1
D gene: .

CDR3 protein: CASSGESTDTQYF
CDR3 DNA: TGTGCCAGCAGTGGGGAAAGCACAGATACGCAGTATTTT
V gene: TRBV2
clone size: .
J gene: TRBJ2-3
D gene: .

CDR3 protein: CASSFGARGLRGPEQYF
CDR3 DNA: TGTGCCAGCAGTTTTGGGGCGCGCGGGCTCCGCGGCCCCGAGCAGTACTTC
V gene: TRBV28
clone size: .
J gene: TRBJ2-7
D gene: .

CDR3 protein: CASSPIIAGEGTDTQYF
CDR3 DNA: TGTGCCAGCAGCCCCATAATAGCGGGAGAGGGCACAGATACGCAGTATTTT
V gene: TRBV7-6
clone size: few
J gene: TRBJ2-3
D gene: TRBD2

CDR3 protein: CASSFYAGSGNTIYF
CDR3 DNA: TGTGCCAGCAGCTTTTACGCTGGCTCTGGAAACACCATATATTTT
V gene: TRBV7-3
clone size: .
J gene: TRBJ1-3
D gene: .

CDR3 protein: CASSSAGGRYNEQFF
CDR3 DNA: TGTGCCAGCAGTTCCGCCGGCGGGAGGTACAATGAGCAGTTCTTC
V gene: TRBV27
clone size: .
J gene: TRBJ2-1
D gene: TRBD2

CDR3 protein: CASRPGTGHTGTYEQYF
CDR3 DNA: TGTGCCAGCAGACCCGGGACAGGACATACCGGCACCTACGAGCAGTACTTC
V gene: TRBV2
clone size: .
J gene: TRBJ2-7
D gene: TRBD1

CDR3 protein: CASSLAPGTGRSDEQFF
CDR3 DNA: TGCGCCAGCAGCTTGGCCCCCGGGACAGGACGGTCCGATGAGCAGTTCTTC
V gene: TRBV5-1
clone size: .
J gene: TRBJ2-1
D gene: TRBD1

CDR3 protein: CASSNRLRGEQYF
CDR3 DNA: TGTGCCAGTAGTAATCGGCTTCGAGGCGAGCAGTACTTC
V gene: TRBV19
clone size: .
J gene: TRBJ2-7
D gene: .

CDR3 protein: CASSVVGLAAYGELFF
CDR3 DNA: TGTGCCAGCAGCGTCGTCGGACTAGCGGCTTATGGGGAGCTGTTTTTT
V gene: TRBV9
clone size: .
J gene: TRBJ2-2
D gene: TRBD2

CDR3 protein: CASSLSGRGNQETQYF
CDR3 DNA: TGTGCCAGCAGTTTAAGTGGGCGAGGAAACCAAGAGACCCAGTACTTC
V gene: TRBV28
clone size: .
J gene: TRBJ2-5
D gene: .

CDR3 protein: CASRPGLASGRQYF
CDR3 DNA: TGTGCCAGCAGGCCGGGACTAGCGTCCGGGCGGCAGTACTTC
V gene: TRBV2
clone size: .
J gene: TRBJ2-7
D gene: TRBD2